Each of the 17 T cell receptor beta chains below was sequenced from the same sample in a study of T cell responses to AZD1222 COVID-19 vaccine. Assay: immunoSEQ multiplex PCR; the TCRdb copy retains only in-frame clones and omits some. This sample has roughly 180,000 clones, with roughly nine tenths found just once. The sample here was peripheral blood, taken on day 0 of AZD1222 vaccination. These receptors originate from an adult in good health.

The rearrangement uses TRBV6-2 or TRBV6-3 and TRBJ1-1; 8 positions agree with TRBD1. The V and J ends lost 5 bases and 6 bases, in that order; junction bases with no gene match: 5. Germline CDR1 MNHEY, CDR2 SVGEGT. The CDR3 totals 13 residues. The CDR3, as DNA: TGTGCCAGCAGTCAGGGGGCGTGGGCTGAAGCTTTCTTT. Protein sequence: CASSQGAWAEAFF.

The rearrangement uses TRBV10-3 and TRBJ1-1; D might be TRBD1 (5 bases). Germline CDR1 ENHRY, CDR2 SYGVKD. Trimming took off 6 bases at V and 1 base at J, with 6 bases between the two ends. This CDR3 is built from 12 residues. The CDR3 region is CAISTGNTEAFF. The CDR3 coding sequence is TGTGCCATCAGCACAGGGAACACTGAAGCTTTCTTT.

The chain recombines TRBV28 with TRBJ1-5; 9 bases are shared with TRBD1. V lost 8 bases, J lost 3 bases, and 11 bases stayed unmatched. The germline V gene has CDR1 MDHEN and CDR2 SYDVKM. The CDR3 length is 16 residues. The CDR3: CASRHSGTGINQPQHF. DNA for the CDR3: TGTGCCAGCCGCCATAGCGGGACAGGGATCAATCAGCCCCAGCATTTT.

V and J are TRBV18 and TRBJ1-2, with D unclear. Germline V CDR1 and CDR2: KGHSH, LQKENI. Trimming took 2 bases from V and 2 from J, leaving 15 bases between them. The CDR3 is made up of 16 amino acids. In DNA form, the CDR3 reads TGTGCCAGCTCACCAAGCGGGGTTCGTGGCAACTATGGCTACACCTTC. Amino acids: CASSPSGVRGNYGYTF.

The V gene is TRBV19, the J gene TRBJ1-3; no firm D call. The CDR3 covers 16 residues. Trimming shortened V by 5 bases and J by 0 bases, and 14 bases separated the two germline ends. The germline CDR1 and CDR2 sequences are LNHDA and SQIVND (reference sequence). The CDR3 DNA sequence: TGTGCCAGTAGTTTCGGCCTAACTCACTCTGGAAACACCATATATTTT. Translation: CASSFGLTHSGNTIYF.

The rearrangement joins TRBV28 to TRBJ1-2; the match to TRBD1 covers 10 bases. V trimming: 6 bases; J trimming: 0 bases; junction bases outside the gene matches: 10. The germline V gene has CDR1 MDHEN and CDR2 SYDVKM. This CDR3 spans 17 amino acids. The CDR3 DNA reads as TGTGCCAGCAGCCTCCACTCGACAGGGGGCACTAACTATGGCTACACCTTC. Its translation is CASSLHSTGGTNYGYTF.

The chain joins TRBV5-6 to TRBJ1-6; 7 bases are shared with TRBD1. The CDR3 length is 16 residues. The germline V gene encodes CDR1 SGHDT and CDR2 YYEEEE. Trimming removed 3 bases from V and 10 bases from J; junction bases left unmatched: 13. CDR3 protein: CASSSLATGMRSPLHF. The CDR3 DNA reads TGTGCCAGCAGCTCCTTAGCGACAGGGATGCGATCACCCCTCCACTTT.

The chain couples TRBV7-9 to TRBJ2-1, with D unresolved. CDR1 is SEHNR and CDR2 is FQNEAQ in the germline V gene (reference sequence). The V end was cut by 2 bases, the J end by 8 bases, with 7 bases between. CDR3 length: 12 amino acids. The CDR3 DNA follows: TGTGCCAGCAGCTTATCTGGAGATGAGCAGTTCTTC. Protein product: CASSLSGDEQFF.

The chain links TRBV7-8 to TRBJ1-2, with 8 bases fitting TRBD1. V gave up 2 bases and J gave up 4 bases; unmatched junction bases: 6. This CDR3 is built from 15 residues. CDR1 is SGHVS, CDR2 FQNEAQ, per germline. CDR3 sequence (DNA): TGTGCCAGCAGCTTACTACAGGGGGTTGGCTATGGCTACACCTTC. Amino acids: CASSLLQGVGYGYTF.

This chain uses TRBV28 with TRBJ1-6; maybe TRBD1 (6 bases). Germline CDR1 reads MDHEN; CDR2 reads SYDVKM. Trimming took off 8 bases at V and 10 bases at J, with 18 bases between the two ends. CDR3 length: 14 amino acids. CDR3 nucleotides: TGTGCCAGCGAACCCGGGGGGCGTAGATCACCCCTCCACTTT. It encodes CASEPGGRRSPLHF.

The rearrangement joins TRBV2 to TRBJ1-3; D gene ambiguous. The germline V and J ends were trimmed by 5 bases and 0 bases, with 8 bases remaining between them. There are 14 residues in the CDR3. The germline V gene has CDR1 SNHLY and CDR2 FYNNEI. This chain's CDR3 is CASSPRSSGNTIYF. The CDR3 DNA reads as TGTGCCAGCAGTCCTAGAAGCTCTGGAAACACCATATATTTT.

The V and J genes are TRBV5-6 and TRBJ2-5; D is unclear. Trimming took off 0 bases at V and 5 bases at J, with 14 bases between the two ends. CDR3 length equals 15 residues. Germline loops: CDR1 SGHDT, CDR2 YYEEEE. The CDR3 DNA reads as TGTGCCAGCAGCTTGGTACCCCTACACTCGGAGACCCAGTACTTC. Translation gives CASSLVPLHSETQYF.

The chain is built from TRBV9 and TRBJ2-5; 8 positions match TRBD2. The CDR3 contains 15 residues. J gave up 5 bases and V 0 bases, and 6 bases lay outside the gene matches. Germline V lookup: CDR1 SGDLS, CDR2 YYNGEE. The CDR3 protein is CASSVGTSIAETQYF. The CDR3 DNA follows: TGTGCCAGCAGCGTAGGGACTAGCATAGCTGAGACCCAGTACTTC.

The chain carries TRBV5-6 and TRBJ2-7; D is tentatively TRBD1 or TRBD2 (6 bases each). Germline values: CDR1 SGHDT, CDR2 YYEEEE. V was shortened by 4 bases and J by 3 bases, with 20 bases between the two germline ends. The CDR3 spans 16 residues. Written as DNA, the CDR3 is TGTGCCAGCAGCCGAGGGGGGATCTCCTTATACTACGAGCAGTACTTC. It is translated as CASSRGGISLYYEQYF.

The J gene is TRBJ1-5, the V gene TRBV4-3; the D is unclear. Looked up from germline, CDR1 is LGHNA and CDR2 is YSLEER. Trimming cost V 5 bases and J 1 base, with 9 bases left between them. The CDR3 contains 14 residues. The DNA for the CDR3 is TGCGCCAGCAGCACCTTTATAAGCAATCAGCCCCAGCATTTT. Encoded protein: CASSTFISNQPQHF.

This sequence joins TRBV30 and TRBJ2-7; D assignment may be TRBD1 or TRBD2 (5 bases each). The germline V gene has CDR1 GTSNPN and CDR2 SVGIG (reference sequence). Trimming removed 1 base at V and 4 bases at J, with 17 bases between. The CDR3 length is 15 residues. DNA of the CDR3: TGTGCCTGGAGTGGAGGGACGGCCGCAGGTTACGAGCAGTACTTC. It specifies CAWSGGTAAGYEQYF. The full variable domain, completed using reference TRBV30 and TRBJ2-7, is SQTIHQWPATLVQPVGSPLSLECTVEGTSNPNLYWYRQAAGRGLQLLFYSVGIGQISSEVPQNLSASRPQDRQFILSSKKLLLSDSGFYLCAWSGGTAAGYEQYFGPGTRLTVT.

The chain employs TRBV29-1 and TRBJ1-4; D perhaps matches TRBD1 (5 bases). This CDR3 comprises 13 residues. V dropped 6 bases and J dropped 8 bases, with 16 bases sitting between them. Germline-derived CDR1 and CDR2 are SQVTM and ANQGSEA. CDR3: CSVRDGPWEKLFF. The DNA of the CDR3 is TGCAGCGTCCGGGACGGGCCCTGGGAAAAACTGTTTTTT.